This T cell receptor beta chain came from a study of T cell repertoires in cytomegalovirus infection. Study-level findings and limits: CMV-specific TCR beta clonotypes restricted by HLA-C were the ones dominating the ex vivo response.

CDR3 length: 15 amino acids. The V end lost 7 bases, the J end lost 0 bases, and 14 bases lay between the germline ends. Germline V gene data show CDR1 as SGHTA and CDR2 as FQGNSA. Turning to this clonotype: Its antigen is not known.

Each CDR3 protein gets one entry after TCRdb re-called the reads with MiXCR. The sample has a few hundred thousand distinct CDR3 sequences, about 39% seen once. This TCR was recovered from a human donor in good health (CMV status not recorded). Some clones in this sample may be carry-over from other donors' samples. Sequencing used cultured PBMCs, obtained from culture after CMV antigen stimulation. The genes are TRBV7-2 and TRBJ2-3; D is perhaps TRBD2 (5 bases). The CDR3 DNA reads as TGTGCCAGCAATGGGAGCGGTACTAGCACAGATACGCAGTATTTT. This sequence encodes CASNGSGTSTDTQYF.